These 28 T cell receptor beta chains share one sample of origin, sequenced in a study of CXCR3-negative and CXCR3-positive naive CD8 T cells. Overall study results and limits: A higher hydrophobicity marked the TRB CDR3s of CXCR3-positive naive cells versus CXCR3-negative naive cells.

The TRB libraries of cDNA were built by UMI-labeled 5' RACE. TCRdb re-called the 5' RACE reads and catalogs CDR3 proteins one per entry, DNA excluded. The sample yields some 100,000 distinct CDR3 sequences, of which the top ten take up approximately 0.36%. Which antigens these TCRs recognize remains unknown. Sequencing used naive CXCR3+ CD8+ T cells from blood. This sample's subset: CD45RO-CCR7+CD27+CD95- naive CD8+ T cells expressing CXCR3 (TNR3+). These TCRs come from a human donor in good health. Some clones in this sample may be carry-over from other donors' samples.

V and J are TRBV29-1 and TRBJ1-1; no DNA is available, so the TRBD1 call from TCRdb remains unchecked. CDR1 and CDR2 (germline): SQVTM, ANQGSEA. The CDR3 runs 15 residues. This chain's CDR3 is CSDGTEGVLNTEAFF.

J is TRBJ2-7 and V is TRBV7-9. The V gene's germline CDR1 is SEHNR and CDR2 FQNEAQ (reference sequence). The CDR3 extends over 13 amino acids. The CDR3 here is CASSHYSSYEQYF.

The rearrangement links TRBV19 to TRBJ2-1; TCRdb lists TRBD2, though no DNA is available to test this call. CDR1 LNHDA and CDR2 SQIVND come from the germline V gene (reference sequence). CDR3 length equals 16 residues. Here the CDR3 reads CASSIAGLAGGNEQFF.

The V call is TRBV4-1, the J call TRBJ2-7; TCRdb calls TRBD1, which cannot be checked without DNA. The CDR3 is 14 residues long. The V gene's germline CDR1 is MGHRA and CDR2 YSYEKL. The CDR3 loop is CASSLGLLGYEQYF.

The V and J genes are TRBV29-1 and TRBJ2-7; TCRdb's D call of TRBD2 is untestable without DNA. This CDR3 has 11 residues. Germline-derived CDR1 and CDR2 are SQVTM and ANQGSEA. The CDR3 protein is CSVVAGYEQYF.

V gene TRBV6-5 combines with J gene TRBJ1-2; with no DNA, the TCRdb D assignment of TRBD1 cannot be verified. The CDR3 is 12 residues long. Germline V gene lookup returns CDR1 MNHEY and CDR2 SVGAGI. CDR3 region: CASSPLGYGYTF.

This chain connects TRBV28 to TRBJ1-1. Germline-derived CDR1 and CDR2 are MDHEN and SYDVKM. The CDR3 has 15 residues. CDR3 amino acids: CASSLNFAGNTEAFF.

The chain has TRBV28 and TRBJ2-7; TCRdb designates TRBD1, a call that cannot be tested without DNA. CDR1 and CDR2 from the germline V gene are MDHEN and SYDVKM. The CDR3 runs 15 residues. The CDR3 region is CASSLHRGTAFEQYF.

V and J are TRBV2 and TRBJ2-7; TCRdb lists TRBD1, though no DNA is available to test this call. This CDR3 region has 15 residues. Per the germline V gene, CDR1 is SNHLY and CDR2 is FYNNEI. The CDR3 here is CASAEQVDYLYEQYF.

This CDR3 reads CASITADTGELFF. The rearrangement links TRBV7-8 to TRBJ2-2. Germline V gene data show CDR1 as SGHVS and CDR2 as FQNEAQ. The CDR3 totals 13 residues.

V is TRBV7-9 and J is TRBJ2-1. The germline V gene encodes CDR1 SEHNR and CDR2 FQNEAQ (reference sequence). This CDR3 comprises 14 residues. The chain's CDR3 is CASSLDIAVNEQFF. Looking up the rest from reference TRBV7-9 and TRBJ2-1 gives the full variable domain: DTGVSQNPRHKITKRGQNVTFRCDPISEHNRLYWYRQTLGQGPEFLTYFQNEAQLEKSRLLSDRFSAERPKGSFSTLEIQRTEQGDSAMYLCASSLDIAVNEQFFGPGTRLTVL.

This rearrangement joins TRBV4-1 to TRBJ1-5; the D gene TCRdb calls, TRBD1, cannot be checked with no DNA. CDR1 is MGHRA, CDR2 YSYEKL, per germline. CDR3 length: 14 residues. CDR3 amino acids: CASSQGDSNQPQHF.

The gene calls are TRBV30 and TRBJ1-1. This CDR3 spans 13 amino acids. Per germline, CDR1 GTSNPN and CDR2 SVGIG (reference sequence). This chain's CDR3 is CAWSPVQNTEAFF.

The chain uses TRBV28 and TRBJ2-7. The CDR3 runs 14 residues. The germline CDR1 and CDR2 sequences are MDHEN and SYDVKM. The chain's CDR3 is CASSLPIATYEQYF.

The V and J genes are TRBV4-1 and TRBJ2-1; TCRdb returns TRBD2, unconfirmable since there is no DNA. Germline CDR1 and CDR2: MGHRA and YSYEKL. The CDR3 contains 17 residues. The CDR3 here is CASSHVSGRYSYNEQFF.

V gene TRBV10-3 combines with J gene TRBJ2-2. The CDR3 loop spans 13 amino acids. Germline lookup yields CDR1 ENHRY and CDR2 SYGVKD. This chain's CDR3 is CAISESTTGELFF.

CDR3 residues: CASSFYKLALEQYF. The V call is TRBV28, the J call TRBJ2-7. CDR3 size: 14 residues. CDR1 MDHEN and CDR2 SYDVKM come from the germline V gene.

V usage is TRBV12-3 or TRBV12-4 and J usage is TRBJ2-6; with no DNA, the TCRdb D assignment of TRBD1 cannot be verified. The CDR3 length is 17 residues. The chain's CDR3 is CASSVTAASSGANVLTF.

The rearrangement links TRBV28 to TRBJ2-2; TCRdb picks TRBD2, but there is no DNA to check that call. CDR3 length: 17 amino acids. From germline, CDR1 is MDHEN and CDR2 SYDVKM. CDR3 protein: CASSLFGREAGTGELFF.

The CDR3 here is CSARLGQGFTDTQYF. This chain links TRBV20-1 with TRBJ2-3; TCRdb's D gene call, TRBD1, goes unchecked for lack of DNA. Germline V lookup: CDR1 DFQATT, CDR2 SNEGSKA (reference sequence). This CDR3 contains 15 residues.

The chain carries TRBV28 and TRBJ2-3; TCRdb proposes TRBD2, but this gene call is untestable without DNA. Germline V CDR1 and CDR2: MDHEN, SYDVKM. CDR3 length: 17 residues. This CDR3 is CASSLFPSGISTDTQYF. Together with reference TRBV28 and TRBJ2-3, the CDR3 gives the full variable domain: DVKVTQSSRYLVKRTGEKVFLECVQDMDHENMFWYRQDPGLGLRLIYFSYDVKMKEKGDIPEGYSVSREKKERFSLILESASTNQTSMYLCASSLFPSGISTDTQYFGPGTRLTVL.

V and J are TRBV5-5 and TRBJ2-2; TCRdb's D call, TRBD2, is unchecked because there is no DNA. The CDR3 has 16 residues. Germline-derived CDR1 and CDR2 are SGHKS and YYEKEE (reference sequence). CDR3 sequence: CASSPGFGGAIGELFF.

The rearrangement uses TRBV6-5 and TRBJ1-5. CDR1 is MNHEY and CDR2 is SVGAGI in the germline V gene. This CDR3 is 13 amino acids long. CDR3 in amino acids: CASSTGVSQPQHF.

J is TRBJ2-7 and V is TRBV7-9; TCRdb's assignment of TRBD1 cannot be checked, as there is no DNA. Looked up from germline, CDR1 is SEHNR and CDR2 is FQNEAQ (reference sequence). This CDR3 is built from 17 residues. CDR3 region: CASSLSPGQGESYEQYF.

The V and J genes are TRBV5-1 and TRBJ2-7; as DNA is missing, the TRBD2 call by TCRdb cannot be tested. Germline V gene lookup returns CDR1 SGHRS and CDR2 YFSETQ. This CDR3 is built from 15 residues. CDR3 in amino acids: CASSSRLAGFYEQYF.

The rearrangement uses TRBV18 and TRBJ1-4; TCRdb outputs TRBD1, but without DNA this stays unchecked. This CDR3 is built from 16 residues. Germline CDR1 KGHSH, CDR2 LQKENI. CDR3 protein: CASSPVFQGLEEKLFF. Using reference TRBV18 and TRBJ1-4 for the parts outside the CDR3, the full variable domain is NAGVMQNPRHLVRRRGQEARLRCSPMKGHSHVYWYRQLPEEGLKFMVYLQKENIIDESGMPKERFSAEFPKEGPSILRIQQVVRGDSAAYFCASSPVFQGLEEKLFFGSGTQLSVL.

V is TRBV12-3 or TRBV12-4 and J is TRBJ2-5; TCRdb outputs TRBD2, but without DNA this stays unchecked. The CDR3 sequence is 14 residues long. This chain's CDR3 is CASSFNPSRETQYF.

V and J are TRBV7-9 and TRBJ2-1. This CDR3 has 16 residues. The V gene's germline CDR1 is SEHNR and CDR2 FQNEAQ (reference sequence). The CDR3 reads CASSSADGYSYNEQFF.